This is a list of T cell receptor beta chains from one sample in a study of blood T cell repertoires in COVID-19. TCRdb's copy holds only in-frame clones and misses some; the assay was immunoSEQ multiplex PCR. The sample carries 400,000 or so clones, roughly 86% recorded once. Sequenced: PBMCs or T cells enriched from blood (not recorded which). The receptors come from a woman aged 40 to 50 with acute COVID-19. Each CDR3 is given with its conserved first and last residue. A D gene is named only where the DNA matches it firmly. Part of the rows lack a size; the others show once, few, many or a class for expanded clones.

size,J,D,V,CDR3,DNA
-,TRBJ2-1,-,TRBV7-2,CASSGGALNEQFF,TGTGCCAGCAGCGGGGGGGCCCTCAATGAGCAGTTCTTC
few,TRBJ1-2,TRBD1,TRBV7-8,CASSLDRDSPLGYGYTF,TGTGCCAGCAGCTTGGATCGGGACAGTCCCCTGGGGTATGGCTACACCTTC
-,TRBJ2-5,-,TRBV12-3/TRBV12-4,CASSFRRETQYF,TGTGCCAGCAGTTTTAGGAGAGAGACCCAGTACTTC
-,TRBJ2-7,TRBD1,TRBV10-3,CAISESVTGDEQYF,TGTGCCATCAGTGAGTCAGTAACAGGGGACGAGCAGTACTTC
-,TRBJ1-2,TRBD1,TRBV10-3,CAIRWTGGKYGYTF,TGTGCCATCAGGTGGACAGGGGGTAAGTATGGCTACACCTTC
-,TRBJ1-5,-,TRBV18,CASSGPGQPQHF,TGTGCCAGCTCAGGGCCGGGACAGCCCCAGCATTTT
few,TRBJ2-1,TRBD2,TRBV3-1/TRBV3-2,CASSVTLAGEQFF,TGTGCCAGCAGCGTCACACTAGCGGGGGAGCAGTTCTTC
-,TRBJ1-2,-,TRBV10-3,CAALGQTAGGYTF,TGTGCCGCCCTGGGCCAGACCGCAGGAGGCTACACCTTC
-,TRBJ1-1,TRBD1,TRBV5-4,CASSSGTGASHNPVNTEAFF,TGTGCCAGCAGTTCCGGGACAGGGGCCTCCCATAACCCAGTGAACACTGAAGCTTTCTTT
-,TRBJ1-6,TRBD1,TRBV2,CASSEDRGGNSPLHF,TGTGCCAGCAGTGAGGACAGGGGAGGAAATTCACCCCTCCACTTT
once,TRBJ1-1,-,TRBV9,CASSVEGGGGTEAFF,TGTGCCAGCAGCGTAGAAGGTGGCGGAGGGACTGAAGCTTTCTTT
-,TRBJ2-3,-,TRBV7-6,CASTTTGWGTDTQYF,TGTGCCAGCACCACGACGGGGTGGGGCACAGATACGCAGTATTTT
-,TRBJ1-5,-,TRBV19,CASSIGRRGGQPQHF,TGTGCCAGTAGTATTGGTAGGCGGGGAGGACAGCCCCAGCATTTT